Listed here are 9 T cell receptor beta chains from one sample, sequenced in a study of blood T cells in healthy people across ages. A second PCR of about 7 to 12 cycles used a sample-barcoded 5' primer and a J-beta primer mix. TCRdb called the 5' RACE reads again in MiXCR, with one record for every CDR3 protein. Counted here are around 800,000 distinct CDR3 sequences, around 50% occurring once; the ten biggest clones make up 15% to 20%. Sequencing was carried out using blood. These receptors were collected from an older man in good health.

This clonotype was counted a single time. This chain links TRBV7-9 with TRBJ2-3; D is unclear. The CDR3 totals 15 residues. Germline CDR1 reads SEHNR; CDR2 reads FQNEAQ (reference sequence). The germline V and J ends were trimmed by 8 bases and 3 bases, with 18 bases remaining between them. The CDR3 protein is CASAPVTEETDTQYF. The CDR3 DNA follows: TGTGCCAGCGCCCCGGTAACTGAAGAAACAGATACGCAGTATTTT.

The V gene is TRBV20-1, the J gene TRBJ2-7, with D unresolved. The V end lost 2 bases, the J end lost 6 bases, and 17 bases lay between the germline ends. CDR1 DFQATT and CDR2 SNEGSKA come from the germline V gene (reference sequence). The CDR3 has 14 residues. The CDR3 bases are TGCAGTGCTAGACCAGTAAGGGTGGCTAGCGAGCAGTACTTC. Translating it yields CSARPVRVASEQYF.

This clonotype appeared a few times. The chain has TRBV4-1 and TRBJ2-1, with unresolved D. Germline values: CDR1 MGHRA, CDR2 YSYEKL. CDR3 length: 13 amino acids. V shed 1 base and J shed 8 bases, with 9 bases lying between them. CDR3 bases: TGCGCCAGCAGCCAAGTAGGCAGGTATGAGCAGTTCTTC. Its protein is CASSQVGRYEQFF.

The rearrangement uses TRBV2 and TRBJ2-5, with 8 bases matching TRBD2. From germline, CDR1 is SNHLY and CDR2 FYNNEI. There are 15 residues in the CDR3. V dropped 5 bases and J dropped 11; count of bases not matched to a gene: 16. This chain's CDR3 is CASSPLAGTYNEQYF. CDR3 sequence (DNA): TGTGCCAGCAGTCCTCTAGCGGGCACCTACAATGAGCAGTACTTC.

The gene calls are TRBV15 and TRBJ2-2; perhaps TRBD2 as D (6 bases). The CDR3 is 16 residues long. CDR1 LNHNV and CDR2 YYDKDF come from the germline V gene (reference sequence). V gave up 1 base and J gave up 6 bases, with 15 bases separating them. The DNA of the CDR3 is TGTGCCACCAGCAGAGCTTTAGCGGATGGGTCCGGGGAGCTGTTTTTT. This sequence encodes CATSRALADGSGELFF.

This clonotype was seen more than once but under ten times. The gene calls are TRBV20-1 and TRBJ2-7; 8 positions agree with TRBD1. Germline CDR1 and CDR2: DFQATT and SNEGSKA (reference sequence). V shed 0 bases and J 7 bases; nucleotides not matched to a gene: 11. The length of the CDR3 is 15 residues. This CDR3 reads CSARERGGQVEEQYF. CDR3 in DNA: TGCAGTGCTAGAGAACGTGGGGGACAGGTAGAGGAGCAGTACTTC.

The chain has TRBV7-2 and TRBJ2-5; no clear D. The ends were cut back, 4 bases at V and 10 bases at J, with 16 bases in the middle. Per germline, CDR1 SGHTA and CDR2 FQGNSA. The CDR3 extends over 13 amino acids. The CDR3 sequence: CASSSDIQTNQYF. CDR3 DNA sequence: TGTGCCAGCAGCTCAGATATACAGACCAACCAGTACTTC.

This clonotype was seen at least ten times. The V gene is TRBV5-1, the J gene TRBJ2-7, with D possibly matching TRBD1 (6 bases). The CDR3 loop spans 12 amino acids. Trimming took off 3 bases at V and 4 bases at J, with 8 bases between the two ends. Germline lookup yields CDR1 SGHRS and CDR2 YFSETQ. DNA for the CDR3: TGCGCCAGCAGCTGGGACAAATACGAGCAGTACTTC. This codes for CASSWDKYEQYF.

This clonotype was detected a few times. This chain uses TRBV12-3 or TRBV12-4 with TRBJ1-4; no reliable D call. The CDR3 covers 15 residues. V was shortened by 5 bases and J by 0 bases, with 10 bases between the two germline ends. CDR3 loop: CASSPNIATNEKLFF. DNA for the CDR3: TGTGCCAGCAGTCCAAACATTGCAACTAATGAAAAACTGTTTTTT.